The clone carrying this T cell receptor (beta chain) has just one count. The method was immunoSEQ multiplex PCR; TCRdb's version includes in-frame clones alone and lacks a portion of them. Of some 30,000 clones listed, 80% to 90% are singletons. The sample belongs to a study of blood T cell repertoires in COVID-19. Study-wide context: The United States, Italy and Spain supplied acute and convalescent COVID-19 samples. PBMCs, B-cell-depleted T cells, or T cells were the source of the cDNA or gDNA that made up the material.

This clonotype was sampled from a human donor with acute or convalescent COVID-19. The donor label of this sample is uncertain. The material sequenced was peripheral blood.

The CDR3 here is CASSLSPQGTEAFF. The CDR3 DNA is TGTGCCAGCAGCTTATCCCCCCAGGGCACTGAAGCTTTCTTT. The chain uses TRBV5-5 and TRBJ1-1; perhaps TRBD1 as D (5 bases). Trimming removed 2 bases from V and 4 bases from J, with 12 bases in between. The CDR3 totals 14 residues. Germline loops: CDR1 SGHKS, CDR2 YYEKEE (reference sequence).